Presented here are 23 T cell receptor beta chains from one specimen sequenced in a study of T cells after yellow fever vaccination. A single record per CDR3 protein comes from TCRdb applying MiXCR to the 5' RACE reads. This sample has 50,000 or so distinct CDR3 sequences, with around 6.5% found just once. The source material was CD8+ T cells sorted from PBMCs, sampled on the day of the first yellow fever vaccination. The receptors shown here come from a man aged 18 to 35 who received the YFV17D yellow fever vaccine.

Regarding this clonotype: This may be a read error, as it is one base from a much larger clone. The chain links TRBV29-1 to TRBJ2-1; D is undetermined. Germline V gene sequence: CDR1 SQVTM, CDR2 ANQGSEA. This CDR3 is built from 11 residues. The CDR3 coding sequence is TGCAGCGTTTTAGTGTACAATGGGCAGTTCTTC. Protein sequence: CSVLVYNGQFF.

The V and J genes are TRBV20-1 and TRBJ2-2; possibly TRBD1 for D (6 bases). The CDR3 runs 16 residues. CDR1 DFQATT and CDR2 SNEGSKA come from the germline V gene (reference sequence). Trimming took 0 bases from V and 0 from J, leaving 11 bases between them. Here the CDR3 DNA reads TGCAGTGCTAGAGATAGACAGGCCGCGAACACCGGGGAGCTGTTTTTT. This translates into CSARDRQAANTGELFF.

This clonotype was recorded at least ten times. Here the CDR3 DNA reads TGTGCCAGCAACCCCTTTGATATTAGCGGGGGGTTGGTTGCAGATACGCAGTATTTT. Residues: CASNPFDISGGLVADTQYF. The chain joins TRBV11-2 to TRBJ2-3; 10 nucleotides match TRBD2. The CDR3 is made up of 19 amino acids. Per germline, CDR1 SGHAT and CDR2 FQNNGV. The junction had 20 bases not matched to a gene; V was cut back by 7 bases and J by 4 bases.

This clonotype was observed many times. This chain links TRBV12-3 or TRBV12-4 with TRBJ2-1; D possibly corresponds to TRBD2 (5 bases). V lost 6 bases and J lost 7, with 7 bases in between. The CDR3 length is 11 residues. CDR3 sequence reads: CASSTGNEQFF. DNA of the CDR3: TGTGCCAGCAGCACGGGAAATGAGCAGTTCTTC.

This clonotype was found a few times. The chain uses TRBV19 and TRBJ2-3; D possibly corresponds to TRBD2 (6 bases). The CDR3 spans 14 residues. CDR1 and CDR2 (germline): LNHDA, SQIVND (reference sequence). Trimming stripped 6 bases from V and 1 base from J, with 11 bases between. In DNA, the CDR3 is TGTGCCAGTAGGCGGGGCCAGGGCACAGATACGCAGTATTTT. Translation gives CASRRGQGTDTQYF.

This clonotype came up many times. The V and J genes are TRBV15 and TRBJ2-3; 8 bases are shared with TRBD2. The V segment lost 3 bases and the J segment 0 bases; nucleotides outside the gene matches: 2. In germline, CDR1 is LNHNV, CDR2 YYDKDF (reference sequence). The CDR3 length is 15 residues. CDR3 sequence reads: CATSRRLASTDTQYF. The CDR3 DNA sequence: TGTGCCACCAGCAGGAGACTAGCGAGCACAGATACGCAGTATTTT.

This sequence joins TRBV5-1 and TRBJ1-1; 8 positions match TRBD1. Germline CDR1 reads SGHRS; CDR2 reads YFSETQ. J lost 1 base, V lost 4 bases, and 12 bases had no gene match. There are 17 residues in the CDR3. In nucleotides, the CDR3 is TGCGCCAGCAGCGGAGGGGCAGGGGGCGAGCGGAACACTGAAGCTTTCTTT. Amino acid sequence: CASSGGAGGERNTEAFF.

This clonotype was detected many times. The V gene is TRBV7-9, the J gene TRBJ2-2; 12 positions agree with TRBD1. Germline V lookup: CDR1 SEHNR, CDR2 FQNEAQ (reference sequence). Trimming at V came to 3 bases and at J to 6 bases, leaving 2 bases not matched to a gene. This CDR3 comprises 15 residues. The CDR3 is CASSLGQGAPGELFF. The CDR3 nucleotides are TGTGCCAGCAGCTTGGGACAGGGGGCGCCCGGGGAGCTGTTTTTT.

Ten or more counts support this clonotype. The V call is TRBV5-6, the J call TRBJ1-1; 11 nucleotides agree with TRBD1. Germline loops: CDR1 SGHDT, CDR2 YYEEEE. With 2 bases clipped from V and 6 bases from J, the junction kept 3 bases outside the gene matches. This CDR3 has 14 residues. This CDR3 is CASSFGQGASEAFF. The DNA of the CDR3 is TGTGCCAGCAGCTTCGGACAGGGGGCCTCTGAAGCTTTCTTT.

This clonotype was recorded many times. The chain combines TRBV6-2 or TRBV6-3 with TRBJ2-1; the D gene is possibly TRBD1 (6 bases). Between the trimmed V and J ends, which lost 6 bases and 9 bases, there was a span of 18 bases. CDR1 and CDR2 from the germline V gene are MNHEY and SVGEGT. This CDR3 has 14 amino acids. CDR3 sequence (DNA): TGTGCCAGCAGGACAGGCAGGGACCTAGGTGAGCAGTTCTTC. This gives the protein CASRTGRDLGEQFF.

This clonotype has a handful of counts. In nucleotides, the CDR3 is TGTGCCAGCAGTTTAACCGATTGGGGAGAGACCCAGTACTTC. It codes for CASSLTDWGETQYF. The chain has TRBV12-3 or TRBV12-4 and TRBJ2-5; no clear D. The CDR3 runs to 14 residues. Trimming cost V 2 bases and J 4 bases, with 11 bases left between them.

There are many counts of this clonotype. This chain joins TRBV7-9 and TRBJ2-5; D gene unclear. The V gene lost 6 bases and the J gene lost 3 bases, with 17 bases spanning the gap. CDR3 size: 15 residues. CDR1 and CDR2 from the germline V gene are SEHNR and FQNEAQ (reference sequence). CDR3 sequence: CASSLLDGKKETQYF. CDR3 DNA: TGTGCCAGCAGTCTTTTGGACGGAAAAAAAGAGACCCAGTACTTC.

This clonotype was seen a few times. This sequence joins TRBV7-9 and TRBJ2-1; 9 positions agree with TRBD2. J was trimmed by 7 bases and V by 5 bases; bases with no gene match: 9. Germline-derived CDR1 and CDR2 are SEHNR and FQNEAQ (reference sequence). The CDR3 has 15 residues. The CDR3 coding sequence is TGTGCCAGCAGCCTCTCCAGGCGGGGGGGAAATGAGCAGTTCTTC. This codes for CASSLSRRGGNEQFF.

This clonotype was recorded a few times. This rearrangement joins TRBV25-1 to TRBJ2-3, with 13 bases aligning to TRBD2. V was pared by 2 bases and J by 0 bases, with 14 bases of the junction left unmatched. CDR1 and CDR2 from the germline V gene are MGHDK and SYGVNS. The CDR3 spans 21 residues. This CDR3 is CASSERSWATSGGKSTDTQYF. The DNA of the CDR3 is TGTGCCAGCAGTGAAAGGAGTTGGGCGACTAGCGGGGGGAAAAGCACAGATACGCAGTATTTT.

The table lists this clonotype with a few counts. The chain links TRBV5-6 to TRBJ2-5; 10 positions agree with TRBD2. CDR3 length: 15 amino acids. CDR1 SGHDT and CDR2 YYEEEE come from the germline V gene. V dropped 2 bases and J dropped 3; count of bases not matched to a gene: 4. The CDR3 region is CASSFALAGEETQYF. CDR3 coding DNA: TGTGCCAGCAGCTTTGCGCTAGCGGGGGAAGAGACCCAGTACTTC.

This clonotype was counted ten times or more. V gene TRBV4-1 combines with J gene TRBJ2-5; TRBD2 might be the D (5 bases). V lost 6 bases, J lost 5 bases, and 16 bases lay in between. CDR1 and CDR2 from the germline V gene are MGHRA and YSYEKL. CDR3 length: 14 amino acids. In DNA form, the CDR3 reads TGCGCCAGCAGTCAGTTTGAGGGTCTGGAGACCCAGTACTTC. Translated, it gives CASSQFEGLETQYF.

This clonotype was recorded at least ten times. This chain connects TRBV3-1 to TRBJ2-7; D gene uncertain. The CDR3 is 11 residues long. Trimming took 4 bases from V and 3 from J, leaving 4 bases between them. Germline CDR1 is LGHDT and CDR2 is YNNKEL (reference sequence). CDR3 loop: CASSRGYEQYF. The CDR3 coding sequence is TGTGCCAGCAGCCGGGGCTACGAGCAGTACTTC.

This clonotype was counted many times. The V gene is TRBV29-1, the J gene TRBJ2-1; D may be TRBD1 or TRBD2 (5 bases each). The CDR3 runs 14 residues. The germline gives CDR1 SQVTM, CDR2 ANQGSEA. Trimming shortened V by 4 bases and J by 6 bases, and 16 bases separated the two germline ends. Here the CDR3 reads CSVAAGLGGNEQFF. The CDR3, as DNA: TGCAGCGTTGCCGCAGGGCTCGGAGGCAATGAGCAGTTCTTC.

Ten or more counts support this clonotype. The chain employs TRBV20-1 and TRBJ2-7; TRBD1 aligns across 10 bases. This CDR3 comprises 12 residues. Looked up from germline, CDR1 is DFQATT and CDR2 is SNEGSKA (reference sequence). V dropped 7 bases and J dropped 3; count of bases not matched to a gene: 3. The CDR3 here is CSVGQGDYEQYF. For the CDR3, the DNA is TGCAGTGTAGGACAGGGGGACTACGAGCAGTACTTC.

At least ten counts were recorded for this clonotype. The rearrangement uses TRBV29-1 and TRBJ2-1, with 8 bases fitting TRBD1. Germline V CDR1 and CDR2: SQVTM, ANQGSEA. The V segment lost 4 bases and the J segment 8 bases; nucleotides outside the gene matches: 7. This CDR3 has 13 residues. The DNA for the CDR3 is TGCAGCGTTGGGACAGGGAGAATTGATGAGCAGTTCTTC. This codes for CSVGTGRIDEQFF.

This clonotype was detected ten times or more. The rearrangement uses TRBV3-1 and TRBJ2-1; D gene uncertain. Germline loops: CDR1 LGHDT, CDR2 YNNKEL (reference sequence). There are 13 residues in the CDR3. V was shortened by 4 bases and J by 10 bases, with 14 bases between the two germline ends. The CDR3: CASSLPTVGEQFF. CDR3 bases: TGTGCCAGCAGCCTTCCGACGGTCGGAGAGCAGTTCTTC.

This clonotype was seen repeatedly, ten times or more. The V call is TRBV7-2, the J call TRBJ2-3, with D uncertain. V lost 2 bases and J 4 bases, leaving 13 bases between the germline ends. CDR3 length: 15 residues. Germline V CDR1 and CDR2: SGHTA, FQGNSA. As DNA, the CDR3 is TGTGCCAGCAGCTTATTCCAAGTTCGCTCAGATACGCAGTATTTT. Amino acids: CASSLFQVRSDTQYF.

The gene calls are TRBV27 and TRBJ2-5; TRBD1 is a possible D gene (6 bases). Per germline, CDR1 MNHEY and CDR2 SMNVEV (reference sequence). CDR3 length equals 13 residues. V was cut by 10 bases and J by 0 bases, with 12 bases left in between. The CDR3, as DNA: TGTGCCATCCGGACAGAAAACCAAGAGACCCAGTACTTC. Protein product: CAIRTENQETQYF.